Each of the 23 T cell receptor beta chains below was sequenced from the same sample in a study of blood T cells in healthy people across ages. Through a sample-barcoded 5' primer and a J-beta primer mix, a second PCR was run for roughly 6 to 11 cycles. TCRdb reprocessed the 5' RACE reads with MiXCR, giving one entry per CDR3 protein. This sample has approximately 580,000 distinct CDR3 sequences; more than 20% occur once, and the top ten carry 7.5% to 9%. This sample also belongs to another study, concerning T cells of mothers and their children.

The source material was blood. These receptors all stem from a boy aged 5 to 17 in good health.

In regard to this clonotype: The conserved closing phenylalanine or tryptophan is absent in this CDR3, likely reflecting a read error. The rearrangement uses TRBV2 and TRBJ2-7; D may be TRBD1 (6 bases). The CDR3 is made up of 14 amino acids. The germline V gene encodes CDR1 SNHLY and CDR2 FYNNEI. Trimming shortened V by 3 bases and J by 4 bases, and 13 bases separated the two germline ends. CDR3 DNA sequence: TGTGCCAGCAGTGACAGGGGAAGGTTGTACGAGCAGTACCTC. This translates into CASSDRGRLYEQYL.

This clonotype appeared a single time. J is TRBJ2-1 and V is TRBV3-1, with 14 bases identical to TRBD2. Trimming took 6 bases from V and 4 from J; bases not matched to a gene: 5. The CDR3 extends over 16 amino acids. Germline V lookup: CDR1 LGHDT, CDR2 YNNKEL (reference sequence). Written as DNA, the CDR3 is TGTGCCAGCAGGGGAAGACTAGCGGGGGGGTACAATGAGCAGTTCTTC. This codes for CASRGRLAGGYNEQFF.

J is TRBJ2-1 and V is TRBV29-1, with 10 positions matching TRBD2. V shed 3 bases, J shed 6 bases, and the junction held 5 bases outside the gene matches. Germline V gene data show CDR1 as SQVTM and CDR2 as ANQGSEA. The CDR3 runs to 14 residues. The CDR3 is CSVEASGRSNEQFF. CDR3 DNA: TGCAGCGTTGAGGCTAGCGGGAGATCCAATGAGCAGTTCTTC.

This clonotype has more than one count but fewer than ten. V usage is TRBV5-5 and J usage is TRBJ2-3, with a tentative D call TRBD2 (5 bases). Germline lookup yields CDR1 SGHKS and CDR2 YYEKEE (reference sequence). The V gene lost 3 bases and the J gene lost 2 bases, with 10 bases spanning the gap. The length of the CDR3 is 14 residues. CDR3 bases: TGTGCCAGCAGCTCGGGAACAGCCACAGATACGCAGTATTTT. This encodes CASSSGTATDTQYF.

The sample holds a few counts of this clonotype. This rearrangement joins TRBV20-1 to TRBJ2-5; D remains unclear. The end of the DNA fits TRBJ2-1 better, so the J call may be wrong. Germline-derived CDR1 and CDR2 are DFQATT and SNEGSKA (reference sequence). The CDR3 extends over 11 amino acids. In DNA form, the CDR3 reads TGCAGTGCTACGGAGTACAATGAGCAGTTCTTC. Its translation is CSATEYNEQFF.

Only one count was recorded for this clonotype. The gene calls are TRBV9 and TRBJ2-1; 7 positions agree with TRBD2. Germline V gives CDR1 SGDLS, CDR2 YYNGEE. Trimming cost V 4 bases and J 3 bases; bases outside gene matches: 7. The CDR3 extends over 15 amino acids. The chain's CDR3 is CASSPSGLDYNEQFF. The CDR3 DNA is TGTGCCAGCAGCCCATCCGGACTAGACTACAATGAGCAGTTCTTC.

A few counts support this clonotype. The genes are TRBV27 and TRBJ2-3; 9 bases match TRBD2. The CDR3 sequence is 15 residues long. Germline V gives CDR1 MNHEY, CDR2 SMNVEV (reference sequence). After removal of 6 bases from V and 7 bases from J, the junction contained 11 bases not matched to a gene. The DNA of the CDR3 is TGTGCCAGCAGGCCAGCGGGGGGCCGACTTAATACGCAGTATTTT. It encodes CASRPAGGRLNTQYF.

This clonotype was picked up a small number of times. The V and J genes are TRBV7-9 and TRBJ2-5, with D perhaps matching TRBD2 (6 bases). Trimming took off 8 bases at V and 11 bases at J, with 15 bases between the two ends. Germline V lookup: CDR1 SEHNR, CDR2 FQNEAQ (reference sequence). This CDR3 has 11 residues. CDR3 in amino acids: CASGPPGEQYF. CDR3 nucleotide sequence: TGTGCCAGCGGCCCTCCGGGGGAGCAGTACTTC.

The chain joins TRBV19 to TRBJ2-5; 9 bases map to TRBD2. The DNA end lines up better with TRBJ2-1; the J call may be wrong. The CDR3 sequence is 15 residues long. From germline, CDR1 is LNHDA and CDR2 SQIVND (reference sequence). The CDR3 DNA sequence: TGTGCCAGTAGTATCAGTAGCGGGAGAGCCGATGAGCAGTTCTTC. Residues: CASSISSGRADEQFF.

J is TRBJ2-5 and V is TRBV28, with 7 bases matching TRBD1. This CDR3 spans 17 amino acids. CDR1 is MDHEN and CDR2 is SYDVKM in the germline V gene. Unmatched junction bases numbered 11, after V lost 4 bases and J lost 0 bases. In DNA form, the CDR3 reads TGTGCCAGCAGTTCCGGGACAGAGCTTTATGACCAAGAGACCCAGTACTTC. Amino acids: CASSSGTELYDQETQYF.

The rearrangement uses TRBV9 and TRBJ2-1; D is perhaps TRBD2 (6 bases). V lost 6 bases, J lost 4 bases, and 11 bases lay in between. Germline CDR1 reads SGDLS; CDR2 reads YYNGEE. The CDR3 has 13 amino acids. Written as DNA, the CDR3 is TGTGCCAGCACATCCGGGACTTACAATGAGCAGTTCTTC. It specifies CASTSGTYNEQFF. Full variable domain (remainder filled in from reference TRBV9 and TRBJ2-1): DSGVTQTPKHLITATGQRVTLRCSPRSGDLSVYWYQQSLDQGLQFLIQYYNGEERAKGNILERFSAQQFPDLHSELNLSSLELGDSALYFCASTSGTYNEQFFGPGTRLTVL.

The V call is TRBV19, the J call TRBJ2-5; 10 bases align to TRBD2. The DNA end lines up better with TRBJ2-1; the J call may be wrong. CDR1 is LNHDA, CDR2 SQIVND, per germline (reference sequence). The CDR3 runs to 17 residues. This chain's CDR3 is CASSIGAGGRGNNEQFF. CDR3 nucleotide sequence: TGTGCCAGTAGTATTGGAGCGGGGGGGAGGGGAAACAATGAGCAGTTCTTC.

This clonotype was found a few times. CDR3 amino acids: CASSLYAPSAKNIQYF. CDR3 DNA: TGCGCCAGCAGCTTGTATGCCCCGTCGGCCAAAAACATTCAGTACTTC. The chain combines TRBV5-1 with TRBJ2-4; D not certain. CDR1 SGHRS and CDR2 YFSETQ come from the germline V gene. The CDR3 length is 16 residues. Trimming took 1 base from V and 1 from J, leaving 12 bases between them.

The chain joins TRBV6-2 or TRBV6-3 to TRBJ2-1; D is possibly TRBD1 or TRBD2 (6 bases each). With 2 bases removed from V and 8 bases from J, the gap between germline ends came to 13 bases. The CDR3 is made up of 14 amino acids. Germline CDR1 MNHEY, CDR2 SVGEGT. CDR3 DNA sequence: TGTGCCAGCAGTTACACGGGGGCGCGTGATGAGCAGTTCTTC. The encoded protein is CASSYTGARDEQFF.

This clonotype has a handful of counts. This chain joins TRBV9 and TRBJ2-5; 10 nucleotides match TRBD2. Germline values: CDR1 SGDLS, CDR2 YYNGEE. J was trimmed by 2 bases and V by 4 bases; bases with no gene match: 11. The CDR3 covers 17 residues. CDR3 region: CASSISAGGQGQETQYF. CDR3 DNA sequence: TGTGCCAGCAGCATATCAGCGGGGGGGCAAGGGCAAGAGACCCAGTACTTC.

The chain carries TRBV18 and TRBJ1-1; TRBD1 might be the D (5 bases). Germline V gene lookup returns CDR1 KGHSH and CDR2 LQKENI. The CDR3 covers 16 residues. V lost 4 bases and J lost 1, with 16 bases in between. Written as DNA, the CDR3 is TGTGCCAGCTCACAAAAAACGCTTGGGGGGAACACTGAAGCTTTCTTT. Its protein is CASSQKTLGGNTEAFF.

The CDR3 nucleotides are TGTGCCAGCAGTTTAACCCCCCGGACAGGGCGGGCTGAAGCTTTCTTT. Protein sequence: CASSLTPRTGRAEAFF. The chain couples TRBV28 to TRBJ1-1, with 8 bases that match TRBD1. The CDR3 runs 16 residues. Germline-derived CDR1 and CDR2 are MDHEN and SYDVKM. Trimming took 2 bases from V and 6 from J; bases not matched to a gene: 11.

The chain links TRBV7-2 to TRBJ2-7; D call uncertain. The CDR3 has 14 amino acids. With 2 bases removed from V and 4 bases from J, the gap between germline ends came to 12 bases. CDR1 and CDR2 from the germline V gene are SGHTA and FQGNSA. As DNA, the CDR3 is TGTGCCAGCAGCTTAACACTACCAGCATACGAGCAGTACTTC. Translated, it gives CASSLTLPAYEQYF.

In this sample, this clonotype turned up a few times. The CDR3 DNA sequence: TGTGCCAGCAGCAAAGGACAGGGGAAGACCCAGTACTTC. It specifies CASSKGQGKTQYF. The chain carries TRBV21-1 and TRBJ2-5; the tabulated D call, TRBD1, remains unverified against the DNA. TRBV21-1 is flagged as a pseudogene. This CDR3 region has 13 residues.

V is TRBV4-3 and J is TRBJ2-1; 10 bases agree with TRBD2. Germline V CDR1 and CDR2: LGHNA, YSLEER. This CDR3 spans 19 amino acids. Unmatched junction bases numbered 12, after V lost 2 bases and J lost 2 bases. The CDR3 sequence is CASSQIASGGAVAYNEQFF. The DNA of the CDR3 is TGCGCCAGCAGCCAAATAGCCAGCGGGGGGGCCGTAGCCTACAATGAGCAGTTCTTC.

There are a few counts of this clonotype. The chain employs TRBV30 and TRBJ2-1, with TRBD2 matching 10 bases. This CDR3 contains 14 residues. V lost 6 bases to trimming and J lost 7 bases; unmatched junction nucleotides: 9. CDR1 is GTSNPN and CDR2 is SVGIG in the germline V gene (reference sequence). CDR3 sequence (DNA): TGTGCCTGTATAGCGGGGGGCCGTACAAATGAGCAGTTCTTC. Protein product: CACIAGGRTNEQFF.

This chain joins TRBV28 and TRBJ1-1; perhaps TRBD1 as D (5 bases). The V and J ends lost 4 bases and 3 bases respectively, with 15 bases between them. Germline-derived CDR1 and CDR2 are MDHEN and SYDVKM. This CDR3 is 15 amino acids long. The CDR3 is CASSSPGRKDTEAFF. The DNA for the CDR3 is TGTGCCAGCAGTTCCCCGGGACGAAAGGACACTGAAGCTTTCTTT.

The chain combines TRBV20-1 with TRBJ2-1; tentatively, D is TRBD1 or TRBD2 (5 bases each). CDR3 length equals 12 residues. V was clipped by 6 bases and J by 8 bases, with 14 bases between them. Germline V gene data show CDR1 as DFQATT and CDR2 as SNEGSKA (reference sequence). CDR3 sequence reads: CSALRGWDEQFF. The CDR3 region has the DNA TGCAGTGCCTTGAGGGGATGGGATGAGCAGTTCTTC.